This T cell receptor beta chain comes out of a study of CXCR3-negative and CXCR3-positive naive CD8 T cells. Study-level results: CXCR3-positive naive cells carried more hydrophobic TRB CDR3s than CXCR3-negative naive cells did. Similar TRBV-TRBJ usage was seen in naive cells (both CXCR3-negative and CXCR3-positive), but memory cells differed.

This CDR3 is built from 13 residues. Per germline, CDR1 MNHEY and CDR2 SVGAGI. In triplicate, each CD8+ T cell subset was sorted at some 300,000 cells per replicate. Details on this clonotype: No antigen is known for it.

Libraries of TRB cDNA were made by 5' RACE and carried UMIs. Following a re-call of the 5' RACE reads, TCRdb has one entry per CDR3 protein and lacks DNA. The table for this sample gives fewer than 90,000 distinct CDR3 sequences. The J gene is TRBJ2-2, the V gene TRBV6-5; TCRdb picks TRBD1, but there is no DNA to check that call. The clonotype comes from a human donor in good health. Some clones in this sample may be carry-over from other donors' samples. The sample comprised naive CXCR3+ CD8+ T cells from blood. Stated subset: CD45RO-CCR7+CD27+CD95- naive CD8+ T cells expressing CXCR3 (TNR3+). CDR3 protein: CASSYGAPGELFF.